This entry lists 6 T cell receptor beta chains sequenced from one sample in a study of T cell changes during pregnancy in multiple sclerosis. Method: immunoSEQ multiplex PCR; TCRdb's copy keeps in-frame clones and lacks some. The sample contains 35,000 to 45,000 clones, 75% to 95% of which appear only once. The sample was CD4+ T cells from peripheral blood mononuclear cells, taken in the third trimester of pregnancy. The origin of the receptors is a female donor with multiple sclerosis, enrolled in a pregnancy study.

The J gene is TRBJ1-6, the V gene TRBV14; D gene ambiguous. Germline loops: CDR1 SGHDN, CDR2 FVKESK. This CDR3 contains 14 residues. V lost 0 bases and J 7 bases, leaving 7 bases between the germline ends. CDR3 nucleotide sequence: TGTGCCAGCAGCCAAGACCTGGGCAATTCACCCCTCCACTTT. It encodes CASSQDLGNSPLHF.

The chain employs TRBV7-3 and TRBJ1-2; 7 nucleotides agree with TRBD1. The CDR3 consists of 14 residues. The V gene's germline CDR1 is SGHTA and CDR2 FQGTGA. J was trimmed by 6 bases and V by 1 base; bases with no gene match: 5. The CDR3 here is CASSLNWQGDGYTF. The CDR3 DNA follows: TGTGCCAGCAGCTTAAACTGGCAGGGGGATGGCTACACCTTC.

V gene TRBV7-6 combines with J gene TRBJ2-6; D is perhaps TRBD1 (6 bases). This CDR3 comprises 16 residues. V gave up 5 bases and J gave up 2 bases, with 13 bases separating them. CDR1 is SGHVS, CDR2 FNYEAQ, per germline. The CDR3 DNA sequence: TGTGCCAGCAGCCCGGAACAGGGAGCTGGGGCCAACGTCCTGACTTTC. Translating it yields CASSPEQGAGANVLTF.

The chain employs TRBV27 and TRBJ1-2; no firm D call. CDR1 is MNHEY, CDR2 SMNVEV, per germline (reference sequence). The CDR3 is 13 amino acids. V was pared by 5 bases and J by 3 bases, with 10 bases between. The CDR3 spells CASSRGLYYGYTF. As DNA, the CDR3 is TGTGCCAGCAGTCGCGGACTCTACTATGGCTACACCTTC.

The chain employs TRBV5-1 and TRBJ1-1; D might be TRBD1 (6 bases). Germline CDR1 and CDR2: SGHRS and YFSETQ. The CDR3 covers 14 residues. V was pared by 6 bases and J by 1 base, with 13 bases between. CDR3 nucleotide sequence: TGCGCCAGCATCGCTCAAGGGGGGAACACTGAAGCTTTCTTT. Residues: CASIAQGGNTEAFF.

The chain links TRBV6-5 to TRBJ1-2; 8 nucleotides line up with TRBD1. The CDR3 is 14 residues long. The J segment lost 4 bases and the V segment lost 6 bases, leaving 7 bases of the junction unmatched. Germline assignment: CDR1 MNHEY and CDR2 SVGAGI. The CDR3 DNA sequence: TGTGCCAGCAGCCCAGACAGGGGAAGCTATGGCTACACCTTC. It is translated as CASSPDRGSYGYTF.